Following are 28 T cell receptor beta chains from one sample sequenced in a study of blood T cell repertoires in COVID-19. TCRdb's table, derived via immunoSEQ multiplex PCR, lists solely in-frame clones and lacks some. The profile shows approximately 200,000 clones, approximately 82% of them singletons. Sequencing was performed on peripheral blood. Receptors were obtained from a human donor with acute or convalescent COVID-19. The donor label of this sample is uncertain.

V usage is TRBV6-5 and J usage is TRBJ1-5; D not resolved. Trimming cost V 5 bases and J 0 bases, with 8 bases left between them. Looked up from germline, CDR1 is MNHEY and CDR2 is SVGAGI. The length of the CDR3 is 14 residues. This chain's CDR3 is CASSPLRSNQPQHF. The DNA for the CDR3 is TGTGCCAGCAGTCCTCTTCGTAGCAATCAGCCCCAGCATTTT.

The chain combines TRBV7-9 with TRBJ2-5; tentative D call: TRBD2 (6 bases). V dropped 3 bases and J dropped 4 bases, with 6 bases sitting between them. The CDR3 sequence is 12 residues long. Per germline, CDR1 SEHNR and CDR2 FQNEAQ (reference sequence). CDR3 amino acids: CASSFGGETQYF. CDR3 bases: TGTGCCAGCAGCTTCGGGGGAGAGACCCAGTACTTC.

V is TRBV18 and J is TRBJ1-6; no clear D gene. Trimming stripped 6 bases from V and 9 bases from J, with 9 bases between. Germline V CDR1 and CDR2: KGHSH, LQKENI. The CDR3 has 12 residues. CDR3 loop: CASSTFGSPLHF. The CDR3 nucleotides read TGTGCCAGCTCGACTTTCGGTTCACCCCTCCACTTT.

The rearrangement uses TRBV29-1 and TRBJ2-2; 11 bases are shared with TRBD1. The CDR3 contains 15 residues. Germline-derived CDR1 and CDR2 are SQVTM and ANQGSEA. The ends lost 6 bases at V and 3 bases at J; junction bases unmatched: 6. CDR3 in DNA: TGCAGCGTGTACACGGGACAGGGGGACACCGGGGAGCTGTTTTTT. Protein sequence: CSVYTGQGDTGELFF.

The CDR3 loop is CASRRQGGWYDEQFF. CDR3 DNA: TGTGCCAGCAGGCGGCAGGGGGGCTGGTACGATGAGCAGTTCTTC. V is TRBV6-5 and J is TRBJ2-1, with D possibly TRBD1 on 7 matching bases. Trimming pared 6 bases from V and 8 bases from J, leaving 20 bases between. Germline CDR1 reads MNHEY; CDR2 reads SVGAGI. The CDR3 has 15 amino acids.

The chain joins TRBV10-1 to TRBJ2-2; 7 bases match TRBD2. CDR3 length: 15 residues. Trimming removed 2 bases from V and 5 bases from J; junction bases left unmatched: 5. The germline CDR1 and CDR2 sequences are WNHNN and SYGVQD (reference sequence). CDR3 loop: CASSESGTGTGELFF. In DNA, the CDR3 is TGCGCCAGCAGTGAGAGCGGGACGGGGACCGGGGAGCTGTTTTTT.

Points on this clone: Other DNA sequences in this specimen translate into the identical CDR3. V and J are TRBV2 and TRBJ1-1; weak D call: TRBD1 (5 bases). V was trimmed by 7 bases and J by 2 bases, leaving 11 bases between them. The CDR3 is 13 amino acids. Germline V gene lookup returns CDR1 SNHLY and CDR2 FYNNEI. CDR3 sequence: CASKRGRNTEAFF. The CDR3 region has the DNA TGTGCCAGCAAAAGGGGCAGAAACACTGAAGCTTTCTTT.

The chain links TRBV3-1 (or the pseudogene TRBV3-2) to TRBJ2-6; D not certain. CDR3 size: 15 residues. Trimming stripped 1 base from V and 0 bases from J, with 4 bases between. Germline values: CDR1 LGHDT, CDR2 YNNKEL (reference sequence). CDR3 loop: CASSQAISGANVLTF. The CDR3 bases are TGTGCCAGCAGCCAAGCCATCTCTGGGGCCAACGTCCTGACTTTC.

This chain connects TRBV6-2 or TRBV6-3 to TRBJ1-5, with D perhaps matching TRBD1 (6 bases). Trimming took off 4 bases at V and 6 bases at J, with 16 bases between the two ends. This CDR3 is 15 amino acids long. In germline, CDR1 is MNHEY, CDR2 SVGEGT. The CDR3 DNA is TGTGCCAGCAGTTCAGTATCGCCAGGGGCTCAGCCCCAGCATTTT. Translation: CASSSVSPGAQPQHF.

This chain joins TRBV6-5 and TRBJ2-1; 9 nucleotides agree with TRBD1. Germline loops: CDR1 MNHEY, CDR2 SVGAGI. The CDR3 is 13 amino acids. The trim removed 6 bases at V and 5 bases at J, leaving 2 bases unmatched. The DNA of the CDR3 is TGTGCCAGCAGGACAGGGGGGGACAATGAGCAGTTCTTC. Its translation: CASRTGGDNEQFF.

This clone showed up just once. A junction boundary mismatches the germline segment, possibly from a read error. The CDR3 is CASSIGESTNTQYF. CDR3 nucleotides: TGTGCCAGTAGTATAGGGGAGAGCACAAATACGCAGTATTTT. J is TRBJ2-3 and V is TRBV19; D is perhaps TRBD2 (5 bases). Germline V gene sequence: CDR1 LNHDA, CDR2 SQIVND (reference sequence). The CDR3 runs to 14 residues. The whole variable domain, remainder taken from reference TRBV19 and TRBJ2-3, is DGGITQSPKYLFRKEGQNVTLSCEQNLNHDAMYWYRQDPGQGLRLIYYSQIVNDFQKGDIAEGYSVSREKKESFPLTVTSAQKNPTAFYLCASSIGESTNTQYFGPGTRLTVL.

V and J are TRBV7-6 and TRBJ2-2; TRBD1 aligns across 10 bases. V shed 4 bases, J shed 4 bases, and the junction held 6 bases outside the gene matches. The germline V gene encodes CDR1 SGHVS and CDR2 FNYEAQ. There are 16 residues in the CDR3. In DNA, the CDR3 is TGTGCCAGCAGCTCCCGACAGGGGGCTAGCACCGGGGAGCTGTTTTTT. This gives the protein CASSSRQGASTGELFF.

In nucleotides, the CDR3 is TGTGCCAGCAGCACCAGACTAGCGGGAGCGAATGAGCAGTTCTTC. This translates into CASSTRLAGANEQFF. The chain couples TRBV7-9 to TRBJ2-1; TRBD2 agrees at 12 bases. Germline-derived CDR1 and CDR2 are SEHNR and FQNEAQ (reference sequence). There are 15 residues in the CDR3. V trimming: 5 bases; J trimming: 7 bases; junction bases outside the gene matches: 6.

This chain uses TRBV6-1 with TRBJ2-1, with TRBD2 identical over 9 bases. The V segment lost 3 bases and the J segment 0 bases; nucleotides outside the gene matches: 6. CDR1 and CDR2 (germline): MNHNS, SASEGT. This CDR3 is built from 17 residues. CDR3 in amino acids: CASSDPSAGGSYNEQFF. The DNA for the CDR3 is TGTGCCAGCAGTGACCCTTCAGCGGGGGGCTCCTACAATGAGCAGTTCTTC.

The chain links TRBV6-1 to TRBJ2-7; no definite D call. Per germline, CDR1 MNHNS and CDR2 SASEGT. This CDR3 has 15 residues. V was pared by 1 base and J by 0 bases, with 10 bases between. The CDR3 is CASSEVTVLSYEQYF. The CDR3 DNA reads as TGTGCCAGCAGTGAAGTCACAGTCCTCTCCTACGAGCAGTACTTC.

The CDR3 is CASSPLATGSTDTQYF. In nucleotides, the CDR3 is TGTGCCAGCTCACCCCTTGCAACGGGTAGCACAGATACGCAGTATTTT. The chain joins TRBV18 to TRBJ2-3; D remains ambiguous. The CDR3 totals 16 residues. CDR1 and CDR2 (germline): KGHSH, LQKENI. V lost 3 bases and J 0 bases, leaving 13 bases between the germline ends.

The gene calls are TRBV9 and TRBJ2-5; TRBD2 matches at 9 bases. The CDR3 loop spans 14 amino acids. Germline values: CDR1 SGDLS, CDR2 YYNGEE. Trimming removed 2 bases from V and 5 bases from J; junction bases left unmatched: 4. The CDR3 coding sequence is TGTGCCAGCAGCGTGGGGACTAGCTACGAGACCCAGTACTTC. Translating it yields CASSVGTSYETQYF. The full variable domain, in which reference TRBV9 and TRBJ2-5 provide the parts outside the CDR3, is DSGVTQTPKHLITATGQRVTLRCSPRSGDLSVYWYQQSLDQGLQFLIQYYNGEERAKGNILERFSAQQFPDLHSELNLSSLELGDSALYFCASSVGTSYETQYFGPGTRLLVL.

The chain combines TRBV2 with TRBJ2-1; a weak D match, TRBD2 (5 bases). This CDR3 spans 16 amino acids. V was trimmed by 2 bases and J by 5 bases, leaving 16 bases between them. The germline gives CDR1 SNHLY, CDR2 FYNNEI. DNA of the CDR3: TGTGCCAGCAGTGAAAGGCCGGGGAATTCCAACAATGAGCAGTTCTTC. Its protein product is CASSERPGNSNNEQFF.

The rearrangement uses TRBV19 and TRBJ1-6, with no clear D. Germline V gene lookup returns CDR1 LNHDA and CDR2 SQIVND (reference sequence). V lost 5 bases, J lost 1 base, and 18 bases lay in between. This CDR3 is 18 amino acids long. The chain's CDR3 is CASSEKIRNRSYNSPLHF. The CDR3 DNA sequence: TGTGCCAGTAGTGAAAAGATCAGGAATCGGTCCTATAATTCACCCCTCCACTTT.

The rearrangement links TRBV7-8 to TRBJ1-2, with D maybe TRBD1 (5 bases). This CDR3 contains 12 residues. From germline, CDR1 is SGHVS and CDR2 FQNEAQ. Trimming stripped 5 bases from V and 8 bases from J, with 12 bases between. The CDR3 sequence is CASSPFSGGYTF. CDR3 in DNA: TGTGCCAGCAGCCCGTTTTCAGGGGGCTACACCTTC.

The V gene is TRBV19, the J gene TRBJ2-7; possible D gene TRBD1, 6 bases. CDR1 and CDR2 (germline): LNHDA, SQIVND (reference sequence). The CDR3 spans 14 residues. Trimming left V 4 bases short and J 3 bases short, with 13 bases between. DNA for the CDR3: TGTGCCAGTAGTAAAGGACAGAACGGCTACGAGCAGTACTTC. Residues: CASSKGQNGYEQYF.

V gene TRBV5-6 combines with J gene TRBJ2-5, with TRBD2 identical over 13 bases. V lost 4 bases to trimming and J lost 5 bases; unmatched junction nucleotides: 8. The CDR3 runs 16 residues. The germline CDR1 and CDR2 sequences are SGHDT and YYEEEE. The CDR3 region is CASSLGLAGVGETQYF. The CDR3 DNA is TGTGCCAGCAGCCTCGGACTAGCGGGAGTGGGGGAGACCCAGTACTTC.

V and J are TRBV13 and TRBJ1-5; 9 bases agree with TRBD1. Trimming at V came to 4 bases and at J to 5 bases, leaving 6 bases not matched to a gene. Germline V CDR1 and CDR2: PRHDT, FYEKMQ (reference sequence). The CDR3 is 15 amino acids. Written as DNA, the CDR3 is TGTGCCAGCAGCTCCACCGGGGACAGGGATCAGCCCCAGCATTTT. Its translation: CASSSTGDRDQPQHF.

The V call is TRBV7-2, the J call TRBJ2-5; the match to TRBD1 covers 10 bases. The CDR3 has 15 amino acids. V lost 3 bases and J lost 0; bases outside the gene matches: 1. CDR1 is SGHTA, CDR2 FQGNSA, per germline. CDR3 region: CASSLDRGNQETQYF. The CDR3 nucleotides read TGTGCCAGCAGCTTGGACAGGGGGAACCAAGAGACCCAGTACTTC.

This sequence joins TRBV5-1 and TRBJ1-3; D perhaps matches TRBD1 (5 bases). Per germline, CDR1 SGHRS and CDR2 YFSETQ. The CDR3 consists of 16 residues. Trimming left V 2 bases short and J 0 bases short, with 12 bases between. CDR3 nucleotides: TGCGCCAGCAGCTTTTACGCAGGGAACTCTGGAAACACCATATATTTT. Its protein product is CASSFYAGNSGNTIYF. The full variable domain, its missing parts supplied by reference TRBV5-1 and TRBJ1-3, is KAGVTQTPRYLIKTRGQQVTLSCSPISGHRSVSWYQQTPGQGLQFLFEYFSETQRNKGNFPGRFSGRQFSNSRSEMNVSTLELGDSALYLCASSFYAGNSGNTIYFGEGSWLTVV.

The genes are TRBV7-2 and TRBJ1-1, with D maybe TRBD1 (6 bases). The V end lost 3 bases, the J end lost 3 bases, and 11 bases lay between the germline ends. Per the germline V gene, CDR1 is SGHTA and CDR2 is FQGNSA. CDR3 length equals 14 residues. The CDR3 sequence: CASSFFGQYTEAFF. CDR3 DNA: TGTGCCAGCAGCTTTTTTGGACAGTACACTGAAGCTTTCTTT.

CDR3 nucleotide sequence: TGTGCCACCAGTGACCCGCAACTCTACGAGCAGTACTTC. This encodes CATSDPQLYEQYF. V is TRBV24-1 and J is TRBJ2-7; no reliable D call. V was trimmed by 4 bases and J by 3 bases, leaving 9 bases between them. CDR1 is KGHDR and CDR2 is SFDVKD in the germline V gene. The CDR3 sequence is 13 residues long.

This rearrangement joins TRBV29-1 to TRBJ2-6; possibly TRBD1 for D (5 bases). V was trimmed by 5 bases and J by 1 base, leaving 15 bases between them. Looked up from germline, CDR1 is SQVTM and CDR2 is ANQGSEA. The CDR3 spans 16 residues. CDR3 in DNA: TGCAGCGTTTGGTCAGGGTTCAGGTCTGGGGCCAACGTCCTGACTTTC. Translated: CSVWSGFRSGANVLTF.